This TCR beta chain was recorded in a study of CD8+ T cells in alopecia areata (dated 2018 in TCRdb). Describing the broader study: The treated patients, all with moderate-to-severe alopecia areata, were enrolled in an open-label pilot trial of oral tofacitinib given at 5 to 10 mg twice daily. Patients on tofacitinib were biopsied at baseline and after 4 and 24 weeks of treatment, and several of the patients also had a later scalp biopsy. Human TCRbeta sequencing covered scalp tissue and sorted CD4+ and CD8+ peripheral blood T cells from patchy and totalis/universalis alopecia areata patients and healthy controls. Patients received tofacitinib for 6 to 18 months and were then followed off drug for 6 months to check for delayed response and recurrence. In treated patients, disease severity was measured using the SALT score, which gives the percentage of scalp surface area affected. Scalp clonality was compared among normal scalp (n=4), patchy alopecia areata scalp (n=8), and alopecia totalis/universalis scalp (n=8). High-throughput TCRbeta sequencing was used to examine T cell clonal expansion in alopecia areata in both the C3H/HeJ mouse model and human patients. immunoSEQ multiplex PCR using 35 Vbeta forward primers and 13 Jbeta reverse primers was used to amplify TCRbeta CDR3 regions. RNA was obtained with the PAXgene miRNA kit for fixed scalp, the miRNeasy kit for PBMCs, and the RNeasy kit for mouse skin.

The library was generated by the immunoSEQ multiplex PCR assay. For TCR sequencing, RNA was extracted from every sample and reverse transcribed into cDNA to serve as template. First-strand cDNA was synthesized using SuperScript III with a 2:1 mix of oligo-dT and random hexamers. A synthetic immune receptor repertoire was used to measure amplification bias, and any remaining bias was corrected computationally. For the original study's pipeline: Raw reads were preprocessed to remove errors, and CDR3 was defined by IMGT conventions from the conserved cysteine to phenylalanine. Clonality was calculated as 1 minus Shannon entropy normalized by log2 of the number of productive unique TCRs. CD4 or CD8 identity of scalp clones was inferred by cross-referencing scalp TCRbeta sequences with sorted blood CD4 and CD8 repertoires. The table was pulled from immuneACCESS by TCRdb, which kept in-frame rearrangements only. Such tables lose some clones; where checked, under half of the loss comes from unresolved V genes, and the rest has no known cause. D and trimming were read from the DNA, whereas the V and J calls and clone size are those reported in that table. In this sample the table shows about 110,000 clones, approximately 54% of which occur a single time. Of the sample, about 12% is held by the ten largest clones.

Its CDR3 holds 13 amino acids, cysteine through phenylalanine. The retained sequence is limited to the CDR3, 39 bases, with the frame set at the first base. Here V drops 5 bases and J drops 0 bases, and the junction holds 0 bases not matched to any gene. As encoded in the germline V gene (reference sequence), CDR1 is GTSNPN while CDR2 is SVGIG. Points on this clone: Its binding antigen is unknown. Base qualities are missing; no much larger clone stands one base away.

In the paper's terms, the time point label means: 20 to 30 weeks on oral tofacitinib. The treatment or condition label of this sample denotes: oral pan-JAK inhibitor, 5-10 mg twice daily. Peripheral blood and lesional scalp punch biopsies were obtained from patients with alopecia areata. PBMCs were isolated by density centrifugation and stained for CD3, CD4 and CD8, and CD4+ and CD8+ T cells were sorted on a FACSAria. Paper-wide results and their limitations: During tofacitinib treatment, many expanded lesional clones remained in scalp and blood, and this persistence may partly explain relapse after treatment is stopped. Shared TCR sequences between patients were less evident than in mice, which may be partly attributable to HLA diversity in the patient population. Because the treated cohort was small and had only one nonresponder, larger studies are needed to examine links between baseline CD8+ expansion and response. Unlike mouse skin, which is dominated by gammadelta T cells, normal human skin has resident alphabeta T cells that are also sequenced, and this complicates analysis of the scalp TCR repertoire. Tofacitinib significantly lowered scalp clonality and the number of expanded CD8+ clones among the top 100 scalp clones. Compared with normal scalp, lesional scalp, particularly in alopecia totalis/universalis, had higher clonality and more expanded CD8+ clones, which suggests antigenic drive.

The clonotype originates from a human donor with alopecia areata. The source was CD8+ T cells sorted from blood, collected at week 24, from a patient treated with tofacitinib. The V and J genes are TRBV30 and TRBJ2-2; 7 bases in the middle match TRBD1. The DNA sequence is TGTGCCTGGGGACAGGCGAACACCGGGGAGCTGTTTTTT. This is translated as CAWGQANTGELFF. Where the CDR3 stops, the reference TRBV30 and TRBJ2-2 genes take over; the full variable domain is SQTIHQWPATLVQPVGSPLSLECTVEGTSNPNLYWYRQAAGRGLQLLFYSVGIGQISSEVPQNLSASRPQDRQFILSSKKLLLSDSGFYLCAWGQANTGELFFGEGSRLTVL.